A selection of T cell receptor beta chains follows, all from one sample in a study of T cells in Graves' hyperthyroidism and ophthalmopathy. Via MiXCR, TCRdb re-called the multiplex PCR reads, giving one row per CDR3 protein. The sample shows about 640,000 distinct CDR3 sequences, less than 25% of them seen only once. Sequenced material: blood. The receptors were gathered from a man aged 30 to 39 with Graves' ophthalmopathy. CDR3s include the opening cysteine and the closing phenylalanine or tryptophan. Each record gives: J gene, D gene, V gene, clone size, CDR3 DNA, CDR3 protein. A D gene is named only where the DNA matches it firmly. Expanded clones get a size class; other rows say once, few or many, or leave the size out.

j_gene: TRBJ2-5; d_gene: -; v_gene: TRBV30; abundance: -; CDR3nt: TGTGCCTGGAGTGTAGGGGGGGATTCCCAGTACTTC; CDR3aa: CAWSVGGDSQYF
j_gene: TRBJ2-3; d_gene: TRBD2; v_gene: TRBV9; abundance: -; CDR3nt: TGTGCCAGCAGCGTAGCTAGCGGTTTGGTCGATACGCAGTATTTT; CDR3aa: CASSVASGLVDTQYF
j_gene: TRBJ2-3; d_gene: TRBD1; v_gene: TRBV9; abundance: -; CDR3nt: TGTGCCAGCAGCGCCAAGACAGGGCTGACAGATACGCAGTATTTT; CDR3aa: CASSAKTGLTDTQYF
j_gene: TRBJ1-2; d_gene: -; v_gene: TRBV11-2; abundance: -; CDR3nt: TGTGCCAGCAGCCTAACCTTACTTAACTATGGCTACACCTTC; CDR3aa: CASSLTLLNYGYTF
j_gene: TRBJ1-1; d_gene: -; v_gene: TRBV29-1; abundance: many; CDR3nt: TGCAGCGCCGGAGGACAGATGAACACTGAAGCTTTCTTT; CDR3aa: CSAGGQMNTEAFF
j_gene: TRBJ2-7; d_gene: -; v_gene: TRBV7-2; abundance: many; CDR3nt: TGTGCCAGCAGCCCCCGGGGCGTCAGCTACGAGCAGTACTTC; CDR3aa: CASSPRGVSYEQYF
j_gene: TRBJ1-4; d_gene: -; v_gene: TRBV28; abundance: many; CDR3nt: TGTGCCAGCAGTCCAGTTTATGCAACTAATGAAAAACTGTTTTTT; CDR3aa: CASSPVYATNEKLFF
j_gene: TRBJ1-1; d_gene: TRBD1; v_gene: TRBV30; abundance: many; CDR3nt: TGTGCCTGGAGTAAGGGGACAGGTGGCACTGAAGCTTTCTTT; CDR3aa: CAWSKGTGGTEAFF
j_gene: TRBJ2-3; d_gene: TRBD1; v_gene: TRBV29-1; abundance: many; CDR3nt: TGCAGCGTTACGGGGACAGGTCTCAGCACAGATACGCAGTATTTT; CDR3aa: CSVTGTGLSTDTQYF
j_gene: TRBJ1-5; d_gene: -; v_gene: TRBV20-1; abundance: -; CDR3nt: TGCAGTGCTAGGTCCCTGGGGGTCAATCAGCCCCAGCATTTT; CDR3aa: CSARSLGVNQPQHF